The 22 T cell receptor beta chains given below trace back to one sample, sequenced in a study of T cells in Graves' hyperthyroidism and ophthalmopathy. There were TCR beta CDR3 regions amplified from RNA transcripts. Primed by the HTBI set, a first-round RT-PCR was run on the TCR CDR3. One entry per CDR3 protein results from TCRdb running MiXCR on the multiplex PCR reads. Of 350,000 or so distinct CDR3 sequences in the sample, 18% were seen once. Sequenced: blood. All receptors derive from a woman in her forties with Graves' ophthalmopathy.

This clonotype was seen repeatedly, ten times or more. The chain employs TRBV28 and TRBJ1-2; a weak D match, TRBD1 (5 bases). The germline V and J ends were trimmed by 8 bases and 2 bases, with 15 bases remaining between them. This CDR3 is built from 14 residues. In germline, CDR1 is MDHEN, CDR2 SYDVKM. The CDR3 region is CASRRVRGNYGYTF. In nucleotides, the CDR3 is TGTGCCAGCCGACGCGTTCGGGGGAACTATGGCTACACCTTC.

There are a few counts of this clonotype. The chain couples TRBV29-1 to TRBJ2-2, with 13 bases lining up with TRBD2. Germline V gene lookup returns CDR1 SQVTM and CDR2 ANQGSEA. The CDR3 loop spans 18 amino acids. Unmatched junction bases numbered 9, after V lost 1 base and J lost 4 bases. The CDR3 region is CSVEARTSGSISTGELFF. CDR3 in DNA: TGCAGCGTTGAAGCCCGGACTAGCGGGAGTATTTCCACCGGGGAGCTGTTTTTT.

This clonotype was seen many times. The chain has TRBV12-3 or TRBV12-4 and TRBJ1-2, with D possibly TRBD1 on 6 matching bases. V was cut by 8 bases and J by 7 bases, with 20 bases left in between. The length of the CDR3 is 14 residues. The CDR3 DNA follows: TGTGCCAGCGGGCGAACCGGGGGCGGGGGTGGCTACACCTTC. Protein: CASGRTGGGGGYTF.

This clonotype appeared many times. The chain uses TRBV2 and TRBJ2-2; D might be TRBD1 (5 bases). The CDR3 is 15 residues long. The germline V gene has CDR1 SNHLY and CDR2 FYNNEI. V was shortened by 6 bases and J by 1 base, with 12 bases between the two germline ends. CDR3: CASRLQDLNTGELFF. The CDR3 DNA is TGTGCCAGCAGACTACAGGACCTGAACACCGGGGAGCTGTTTTTT.

This clonotype occurred many times. The rearrangement uses TRBV28 and TRBJ2-7, with 10 bases that match TRBD2. With 6 bases clipped from V and 4 bases from J, the junction kept 15 bases outside the gene matches. Per the germline V gene, CDR1 is MDHEN and CDR2 is SYDVKM. This CDR3 region has 17 residues. The CDR3 sequence is CASSLLGGSGRRYEQYF. CDR3 nucleotide sequence: TGTGCCAGCAGCCTGTTGGGGGGTAGCGGGAGGAGGTACGAGCAGTACTTC.

This clonotype was seen many times. The V gene is TRBV27, the J gene TRBJ2-2; 7 bases fit TRBD2. V gave up 8 bases and J gave up 4 bases; unmatched junction bases: 4. In germline, CDR1 is MNHEY, CDR2 SMNVEV (reference sequence). The CDR3 is made up of 13 amino acids. In DNA form, the CDR3 reads TGTGCCAGCGCGGGAGCGGGCACCGGGGAGCTGTTTTTT. This encodes CASAGAGTGELFF.

This clonotype has a count of ten or more. The chain recombines TRBV5-1 with TRBJ1-6, with D maybe TRBD1 (6 bases). The germline V and J ends were trimmed by 0 bases and 7 bases, with 8 bases remaining between them. The CDR3 extends over 14 amino acids. The germline CDR1 and CDR2 sequences are SGHRS and YFSETQ. The CDR3 spells CASSLEGGNSPLHF. Here the CDR3 DNA reads TGCGCCAGCAGCTTGGAAGGGGGGAATTCACCCCTCCACTTT.

This clonotype was found many times. The chain has TRBV5-6 and TRBJ2-7; D remains unclear. The V end lost 4 bases, the J end lost 4 bases, and 18 bases lay between the germline ends. The CDR3 covers 15 residues. CDR1 is SGHDT and CDR2 is YYEEEE in the germline V gene. CDR3 nucleotides: TGTGCCAGCAGCATTGGACCTTTTATGGGGTACGAGCAGTACTTC. This gives the protein CASSIGPFMGYEQYF.

The CDR3 DNA follows: TGTGCCAGCAGCCCCCCCGACAGTCGGGAGACCCAGTACTTC. This codes for CASSPPDSRETQYF. The gene calls are TRBV11-1 and TRBJ2-5; weak D call: TRBD1 (5 bases). Germline V lookup: CDR1 SGHAT, CDR2 FQDESV (reference sequence). Trimming left V 5 bases short and J 5 bases short, with 15 bases between. The CDR3 covers 14 residues.

This clonotype was observed many times. J is TRBJ1-2 and V is TRBV19; possibly TRBD1 for D (6 bases). Trimming took off 2 bases at V and 2 bases at J, with 12 bases between the two ends. The CDR3 has 15 amino acids. From germline, CDR1 is LNHDA and CDR2 SQIVND (reference sequence). The DNA for the CDR3 is TGTGCCAGTAGTATAACAGGACAGCCAAACTATGGCTACACCTTC. Its translation is CASSITGQPNYGYTF.

This clonotype was seen at least ten times. The genes are TRBV20-1 and TRBJ1-5; 8 nucleotides line up with TRBD1. V gave up 2 bases and J gave up 2 bases; unmatched junction bases: 14. CDR3 size: 18 residues. Germline loops: CDR1 DFQATT, CDR2 SNEGSKA (reference sequence). DNA for the CDR3: TGCAGTGCTAGATCTGATAGGCAGGGGGCTTTCGGCAATCAGCCCCAGCATTTT. Residues: CSARSDRQGAFGNQPQHF.

This clonotype occurred many times. The chain recombines TRBV20-1 with TRBJ1-1; possible D gene TRBD1, 5 bases. The CDR3 has 16 amino acids. V was pared by 2 bases and J by 3 bases, with 19 bases between. Germline CDR1 reads DFQATT; CDR2 reads SNEGSKA (reference sequence). The CDR3 here is CSARLQGIRRDTEAFF. Here the CDR3 DNA reads TGCAGTGCTAGACTACAAGGTATCCGCAGGGACACTGAAGCTTTCTTT.

Ten or more counts support this clonotype. The rearrangement uses TRBV2 and TRBJ1-1, with a possible D match to TRBD1 (5 bases). This CDR3 is 14 amino acids long. In germline, CDR1 is SNHLY, CDR2 FYNNEI. V dropped 4 bases and J dropped 8 bases, with 17 bases sitting between them. CDR3 sequence: CASSAFGGRGEAFF. CDR3 bases: TGTGCCAGCAGTGCCTTCGGGGGAAGAGGGGAAGCTTTCTTT.

This clonotype has ten or more counts. This sequence joins TRBV28 and TRBJ2-7; D is unresolved. Germline V gives CDR1 MDHEN, CDR2 SYDVKM. This CDR3 has 12 residues. V gave up 3 bases and J gave up 4 bases, with 7 bases separating them. Here the CDR3 reads CASSFVQYEQYF. In DNA form, the CDR3 reads TGTGCCAGCAGTTTTGTCCAGTACGAGCAGTACTTC.

With respect to this clonotype: This may arise from a read error, as a much more abundant clone is one base away. This rearrangement joins TRBV11-2 to TRBJ2-2, with 8 bases fitting TRBD2. Trimming cost V 1 base and J 4 bases; bases outside gene matches: 14. The CDR3 extends over 19 amino acids. Germline CDR1 SGHAT, CDR2 FQNNGV. This CDR3 is CASSLVRVAGGRVTGELFF. The CDR3 DNA reads TGTGCCAGCAGCTTAGTTAGGGTCGCGGGAGGCCGGGTCACCGGGGAGCTGTTTTTT.

At least ten counts were recorded for this clonotype. CDR3 DNA sequence: TGCAGTGCTTTTCAGCCGGGACGACGGATTCAGTACTTC. It translates to CSAFQPGRRIQYF. The chain uses TRBV20-1 and TRBJ2-4; tentatively, D is TRBD1 or TRBD2 (5 bases each). Trimming removed 5 bases from V and 10 bases from J, with 18 bases in between. CDR3 length equals 13 residues. Germline V CDR1 and CDR2: DFQATT, SNEGSKA (reference sequence).

The sample holds many counts of this clonotype. The chain combines TRBV7-2 with TRBJ1-5; 11 bases agree with TRBD1. Germline V gives CDR1 SGHTA, CDR2 FQGNSA. CDR3 length: 15 residues. Losses at the gene ends were 5 bases for V and 5 bases for J; bases not matched to a gene: 5. In DNA form, the CDR3 reads TGTGCCAGCAGCCAAAGGACAGGGGGCGATCAGCCCCAGCATTTT. This translates into CASSQRTGGDQPQHF.

This clonotype came up many times. The V gene is TRBV19, the J gene TRBJ1-1; D perhaps matches TRBD1 (5 bases). Trimming shortened V by 7 bases and J by 2 bases, and 17 bases separated the two germline ends. This CDR3 has 15 amino acids. The V gene's germline CDR1 is LNHDA and CDR2 SQIVND (reference sequence). As DNA, the CDR3 is TGTGCCAGTACCCCCCTCGGGGGTGTAAACACTGAAGCTTTCTTT. Translating it yields CASTPLGGVNTEAFF. Based on the CDR3 plus reference TRBV19 and TRBJ1-1, the full variable domain is DGGITQSPKYLFRKEGQNVTLSCEQNLNHDAMYWYRQDPGQGLRLIYYSQIVNDFQKGDIAEGYSVSREKKESFPLTVTSAQKNPTAFYLCASTPLGGVNTEAFFGQGTRLTVV.

This clonotype appeared many times. The chain joins TRBV27 to TRBJ1-2; D is unresolved. This CDR3 is 14 amino acids long. V gave up 6 bases and J gave up 3 bases, with 14 bases separating them. CDR1 is MNHEY and CDR2 is SMNVEV in the germline V gene (reference sequence). CDR3 coding DNA: TGTGCCAGCAGACATAGGTCCGGAGACTATGGCTACACCTTC. It translates to CASRHRSGDYGYTF.

The chain couples TRBV7-2 to TRBJ2-5; D assignment may be TRBD1 or TRBD2 (6 bases each). The V gene's germline CDR1 is SGHTA and CDR2 FQGNSA. The V end was cut by 1 base, the J end by 5 bases, with 11 bases between. The CDR3 runs 14 residues. In nucleotides, the CDR3 is TGTGCCAGCAGCTTAGGACAGGCGGGGGAGACCCAGTACTTC. Amino acids: CASSLGQAGETQYF.

The CDR3 region is CASSPSRDSRMYTF. Here the CDR3 DNA reads TGTGCCAGCAGTCCCAGCCGGGACAGCAGAATGTACACCTTC. This rearrangement joins TRBV12-3 or TRBV12-4 to TRBJ1-2; 7 positions match TRBD1. The CDR3 has 14 amino acids. The V segment lost 5 bases and the J segment 11 bases; nucleotides outside the gene matches: 14.

In this sample, this clonotype turned up a few times. This chain connects TRBV5-6 to TRBJ2-7, with D possibly matching TRBD2 (6 bases). The CDR3 loop spans 14 amino acids. Trimming removed 2 bases at V and 6 bases at J, with 15 bases between. Germline assignment: CDR1 SGHDT and CDR2 YYEEEE. CDR3 bases: TGTGCCAGCAGCTTAATGGGGGGAATGGGCGAGCAGTACTTC. It yields the protein CASSLMGGMGEQYF.